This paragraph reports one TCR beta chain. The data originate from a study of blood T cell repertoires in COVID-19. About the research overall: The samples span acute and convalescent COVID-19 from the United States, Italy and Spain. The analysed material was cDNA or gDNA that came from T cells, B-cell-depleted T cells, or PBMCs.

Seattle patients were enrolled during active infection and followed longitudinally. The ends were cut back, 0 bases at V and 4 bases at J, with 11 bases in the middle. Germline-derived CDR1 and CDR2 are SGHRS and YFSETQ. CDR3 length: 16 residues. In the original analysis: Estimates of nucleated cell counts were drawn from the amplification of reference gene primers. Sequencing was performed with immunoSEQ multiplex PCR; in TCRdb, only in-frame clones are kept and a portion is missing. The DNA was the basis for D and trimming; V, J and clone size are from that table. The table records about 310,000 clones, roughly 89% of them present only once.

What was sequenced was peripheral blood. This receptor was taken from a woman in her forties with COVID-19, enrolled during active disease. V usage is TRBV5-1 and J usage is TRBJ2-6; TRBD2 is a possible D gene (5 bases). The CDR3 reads CASSLGRGPGANVLTF. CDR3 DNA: TGCGCCAGCAGCTTGGGACGAGGGCCAGGGGCCAACGTCCTGACTTTC.